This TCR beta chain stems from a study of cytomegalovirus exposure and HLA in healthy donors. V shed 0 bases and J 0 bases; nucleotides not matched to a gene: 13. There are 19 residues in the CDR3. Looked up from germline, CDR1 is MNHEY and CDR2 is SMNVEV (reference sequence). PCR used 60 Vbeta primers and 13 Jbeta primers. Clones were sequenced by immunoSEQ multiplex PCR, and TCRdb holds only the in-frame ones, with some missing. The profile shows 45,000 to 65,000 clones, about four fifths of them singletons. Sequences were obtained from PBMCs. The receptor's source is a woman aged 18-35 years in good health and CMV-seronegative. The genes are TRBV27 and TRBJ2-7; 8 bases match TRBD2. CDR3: CASSLSGLAGRTHSYEQYF. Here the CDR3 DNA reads TGTGCCAGCAGTTTATCGGGGTTAGCGGGAAGAACGCACTCCTACGAGCAGTACTTC.